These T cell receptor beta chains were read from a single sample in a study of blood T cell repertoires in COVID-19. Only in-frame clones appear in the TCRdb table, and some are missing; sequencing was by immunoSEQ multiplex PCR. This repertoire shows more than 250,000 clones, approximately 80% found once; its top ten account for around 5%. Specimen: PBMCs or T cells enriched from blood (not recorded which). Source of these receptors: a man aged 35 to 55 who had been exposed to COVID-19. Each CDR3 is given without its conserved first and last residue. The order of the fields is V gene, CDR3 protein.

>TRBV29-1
SVGKGEHTQY
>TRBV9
ASSVASGDTQY
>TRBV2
ASSEARGGY
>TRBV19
ASSRGTSIERQHGYT
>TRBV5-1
ASSLTGDRGNTIY
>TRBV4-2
ATAGVGDTQY
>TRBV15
ATSRSPGQPNEKLF
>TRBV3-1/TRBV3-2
ASSQDNSRNTEAF
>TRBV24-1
ATSDTQRDEQY
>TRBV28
ATGLAGGKLYEQY
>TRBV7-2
ASSLVGGNTEAF
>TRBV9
ASSALNRVGNPEAF
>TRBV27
ASSFGQYYEQY
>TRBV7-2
ASSLSAVTGEGQPQH
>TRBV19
ASRDSPAPNEKLF
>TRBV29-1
SASTRGTDTQY
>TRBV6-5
ATAGGTGAPYEQY
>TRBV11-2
ATNSGVNTEAF
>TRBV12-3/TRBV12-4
ASKGGGNQPQH
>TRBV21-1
ASTPPGYEQY
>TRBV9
ASSVGPGGRSEQF
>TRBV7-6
ASSLQGFLNEQF
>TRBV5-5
ASSGGQGAYNEQF
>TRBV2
ASHETSYGYT
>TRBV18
ASSPTGEGGNQPQH
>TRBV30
AWTFGHVYEQY
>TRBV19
ASSEDRATRN
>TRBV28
ASNPRYQETQY
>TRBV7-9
ASNPQEEGYT
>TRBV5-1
ASSLGLAGDNEQF
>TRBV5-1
ASSVQGFTDTQY
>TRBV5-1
ASSFQGQGSEKLF
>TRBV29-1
SVVTGWVNTEAF
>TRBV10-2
ASTENRGTEAF
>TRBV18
ASSRSGGSYNEQF
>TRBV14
ASRGQSSGEQY
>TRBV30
AWSVLDEQY
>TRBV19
ASSISSLVAGYEQY
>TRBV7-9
ASTTSRDGEQY
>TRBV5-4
ASSLDGRSGDPQY
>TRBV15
ATSRVGTGSHGYT
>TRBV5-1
ASSLAGQSNQPQH
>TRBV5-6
ASSLIVLRDIQY
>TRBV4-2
ASSQDGLAGEETQY
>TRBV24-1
ATGEPNGYT
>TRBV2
ASSLQGANNNSPLH
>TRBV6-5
ASFGAGRRTGELF
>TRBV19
ASSYSGTSYQPQH
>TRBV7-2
ASRGDRVTYEQY
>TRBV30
ACLGREPYEQY